The 10 T cell receptor beta chains below come from one sample, sequenced in a study of blood T cell repertoires in COVID-19. The assay was immunoSEQ multiplex PCR, and TCRdb's table has in-frame clones only and misses some. The sample records some 160,000 clones, under 85% being singletons. Sequencing was carried out using peripheral blood. Receptor source: a man aged 50 to 59 with active or convalescent COVID-19.

The chain combines TRBV5-1 with TRBJ2-3; 7 nucleotides match TRBD2. Germline assignment: CDR1 SGHRS and CDR2 YFSETQ. The V gene end was trimmed by 7 bases and the J gene end by 0 bases; junction bases not matched to a gene: 8. This CDR3 is 15 amino acids long. The CDR3 loop is CASYRSSGSTDTQYF. The DNA for the CDR3 is TGCGCCAGCTACCGTTCTAGCGGCAGCACAGATACGCAGTATTTT.

V is TRBV10-3 and J is TRBJ2-1, with 10 nucleotides matching TRBD2. The CDR3 totals 16 residues. Per the germline V gene, CDR1 is ENHRY and CDR2 is SYGVKD. Germline trimming cut 3 bases from V and 7 bases from J; bases unmatched to any gene: 9. In nucleotides, the CDR3 is TGTGCCATCAGTGAAGTCACTAGCGGGATTCGGAATGAGCAGTTCTTC. It is translated as CAISEVTSGIRNEQFF.

The rearrangement links TRBV4-1 to TRBJ2-7; weak D call: TRBD2 (6 bases). Trimming took 1 base from V and 3 from J, leaving 16 bases between them. This CDR3 spans 16 amino acids. The germline V gene has CDR1 MGHRA and CDR2 YSYEKL. CDR3: CASSQAPGLGYYEQYF. CDR3 nucleotide sequence: TGCGCCAGCAGCCAAGCCCCGGGACTTGGGTACTACGAGCAGTACTTC.

This chain joins TRBV9 and TRBJ1-5, with D maybe TRBD1 (5 bases). Per germline, CDR1 SGDLS and CDR2 YYNGEE. The length of the CDR3 is 15 residues. V was shortened by 3 bases and J by 4 bases, with 14 bases between the two germline ends. CDR3 DNA sequence: TGTGCCAGCAGCGCTGGGTGGGGGGGTAATCAGCCCCAGCATTTT. It translates to CASSAGWGGNQPQHF.

There are many counts of this clone. The rearrangement uses TRBV10-3 and TRBJ2-7; 8 nucleotides match TRBD1. J was trimmed by 1 base and V by 11 bases; bases with no gene match: 7. The CDR3 consists of 13 residues. Germline V CDR1 and CDR2: ENHRY, SYGVKD. CDR3 coding DNA: TGTGCCTCCCAAGGGGACAGGTCCTACGAGCAGTACTTC. Residues: CASQGDRSYEQYF.

This clone showed up many times. This chain links TRBV18 with TRBJ1-2; D may be TRBD1 (6 bases). The CDR3 runs 14 residues. V shed 6 bases and J shed 4 bases, with 15 bases lying between them. Germline assignment: CDR1 KGHSH and CDR2 LQKENI. The CDR3 loop is CASSPGDTIYGYTF. CDR3 nucleotides: TGTGCCAGCTCGCCTGGGGACACGATCTATGGCTACACCTTC.

The J gene is TRBJ2-3, the V gene TRBV10-1; 7 positions agree with TRBD2. V lost 1 base and J lost 0; bases outside the gene matches: 1. The CDR3 contains 15 residues. Germline assignment: CDR1 WNHNN and CDR2 SYGVQD (reference sequence). The CDR3 loop reads CASSEYGGSTDTQYF. CDR3 DNA: TGCGCCAGCAGTGAGTACGGGGGGAGCACAGATACGCAGTATTTT.

The rearrangement links TRBV4-1 to TRBJ2-2, with 11 bases that match TRBD2. Germline V lookup: CDR1 MGHRA, CDR2 YSYEKL. This CDR3 contains 22 residues. J lost 6 bases, V lost 2 bases, and 23 bases had no gene match. This CDR3 reads CASSQPNPGLAGYRMGSGELFF. CDR3 DNA: TGCGCCAGCAGCCAACCTAACCCTGGACTAGCGGGCTACCGGATGGGTTCCGGGGAGCTGTTTTTT.

This sequence joins TRBV19 and TRBJ2-2, with D possibly being TRBD2 (5 bases). Trimming took 3 bases from V and 3 from J, leaving 11 bases between them. CDR3 size: 15 residues. The germline gives CDR1 LNHDA, CDR2 SQIVND (reference sequence). The DNA of the CDR3 is TGTGCCAGTAGTATGGGGAGTTGGGACACCGGGGAGCTGTTTTTT. Encoded protein: CASSMGSWDTGELFF.

This clone was counted only a few times. The chain uses TRBV5-6 and TRBJ2-5; possible D gene TRBD2, 5 bases. Germline values: CDR1 SGHDT, CDR2 YYEEEE. The V gene lost 3 bases and the J gene lost 0 bases, with 15 bases spanning the gap. The CDR3 length is 16 residues. The CDR3 region has the DNA TGTGCCAGCAGCTCCCTGGACTTCTCGTACCAAGAGACCCAGTACTTC. Translating gives CASSSLDFSYQETQYF.